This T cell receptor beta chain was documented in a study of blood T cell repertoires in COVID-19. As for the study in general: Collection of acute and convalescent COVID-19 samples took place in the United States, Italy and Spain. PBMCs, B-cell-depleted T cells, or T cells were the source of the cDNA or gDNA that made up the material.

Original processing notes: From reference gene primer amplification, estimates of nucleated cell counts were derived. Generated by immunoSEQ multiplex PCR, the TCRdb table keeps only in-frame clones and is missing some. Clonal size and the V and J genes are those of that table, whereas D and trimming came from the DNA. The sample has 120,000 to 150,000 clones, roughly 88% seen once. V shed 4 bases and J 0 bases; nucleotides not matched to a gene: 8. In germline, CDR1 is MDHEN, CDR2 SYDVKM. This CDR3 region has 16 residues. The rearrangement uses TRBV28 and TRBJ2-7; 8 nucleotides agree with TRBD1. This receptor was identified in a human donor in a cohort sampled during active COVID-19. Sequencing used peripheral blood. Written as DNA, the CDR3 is TGTGCCAGCAGTTCCAGCCCAGGGGGCGTCTCCTACGAGCAGTACTTC. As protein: CASSSSPGGVSYEQYF.